Below, one T cell receptor (beta chain) is given with its context. Antigen: not known. The sample carries other DNA sequences with the same CDR3. Clones were read by immunoSEQ multiplex PCR, and TCRdb kept only the in-frame ones, dropping some. The data hold 30,000 to 40,000 clones, with 87% observed a single time. Germline V CDR1 and CDR2: SQVTM, ANQGSEA. The V end lost 4 bases, the J end lost 3 bases, and 9 bases lay between the germline ends. This CDR3 spans 13 amino acids. This specimen comes from a study of T cells in narcolepsy. Study-wide background: Donors had narcolepsy type 1 or type 2, or were healthy controls.

Study-wide results and limits: Autoreactive clonotypes reportedly recurred in blood of same and different patients, not controls. Some memory CD4+ repertoires had no autoreactive clone sequences.

V is TRBV29-1 and J is TRBJ1-4, with D maybe TRBD1 (5 bases). The specimen sequenced was CD45RA- memory CD4+ T cells from PBMCs. This sequence originates from a human donor with narcolepsy. The CDR3 DNA is TGCAGCGTTGGACAGACACCTAATGAAAAACTGTTTTTT. Translation gives CSVGQTPNEKLFF.